This T cell receptor (beta chain) was sequenced for a study of early stage breast cancer tumors (TCRdb year 2017). A note on the overall study: Of the roughly 17 invasive breast tumors, more than 9 were found to be estrogen receptor-positive, progesterone receptor-positive and HER2-negative. Across all samples, 2,500,000 or so templates representing 1.2 million or so unique clonotypes were detected. Of the roughly 12 ER+/PR+/HER2- tumors, eight were classified as invasive ductal carcinomas and four as invasive lobular carcinomas. On average, each sample got 7.5 to 10-fold read coverage. On the study overall, not on this receptor specifically: Analysis by tumor subtype was prevented by the small cohort size. Enriched TCRB sequences shared across patients were found to be mostly commonly generated sequences that were unlikely to play an important role in the tumor microenvironment. Sequencing bulk genomic DNA from unsorted cells could not capture chain pairing or functional markers like CD4, CD8 and FOXP3. Compared with adjacent normal breast tissue, tumors had roughly 2.5-fold higher T cell density and higher clonality. Repertoires from blood and normal breast were more alike than repertoires from blood and tumor, and in about 90% of the 16 patients, comparing each tissue with blood separated tumor from normal.

From cysteine to phenylalanine, the CDR3 is 15 amino acids long. CDR3 DNA is the only sequence kept; it has 45 bases, read in frame from the first base. For this chain, trimming is 5 bases at the V end and 2 bases at the J end, and the number of junction bases without a gene match is 6. The germline V gene (reference sequence) specifies SGHNT as CDR1 and YYREEE as CDR2. This clone was counted only a few times. Its antigen is unknown. No per-base quality is available; no much larger clone lies one base away. The study profiled bulk TCR beta-chain repertoires in matched peripheral blood, tumor and adjacent normal breast tissue taken from over 15 patients with early-stage breast cancer. Before surgery, whole blood (roughly 4.5-11 mL) was collected into EDTA tubes and processed within 2 hours. Ficoll-Paque centrifugation in SepMate-50 tubes was used to isolate peripheral blood mononuclear cells. PBMCs were cryopreserved in 90% FBS with roughly 10% DMSO in aliquots of roughly 1.8 to 4.5 million cells and stored in liquid nitrogen. The Qiagen AllPrep DNA/RNA Mini kit was used to extract genomic DNA.

Every sample was amplified as two independent genomic DNA replicates, using approximately 550 ng for blood and roughly 1.4 ug for tumor or normal breast. TCRB sequencing of genomic DNA was carried out with the ImmunoSeq Intro kit according to the manufacturer's instructions. For absolute quantification, the roughly 33-cycle multiplex PCR included proprietary primers along with spike-in control sequences. Single-end 150-bp reads were used to sequence an 87-bp fragment spanning the CDR3 plus the flanking V and J genes. Seven samples, with two replicates for each sample, were multiplexed per lane of an Illumina MiSeq using version 3.0 chemistry. The published analysis was carried out like this. Raw data were processed with the vendor's proprietary pipeline, and both replicates were merged into a single result per sample. Productive rearrangements sharing the V-gene family, CDR3 amino acid sequence and J-gene segment were defined as clonotypes. To compute clonality, the normalized Shannon entropy (Pielou evenness) of TCRB abundances was subtracted from 1. To estimate T cell density, the total number of templates was divided by the input cell count, which was inferred from how much DNA went in. Recon with default parameters was used to estimate total repertoire diversity and clonality. Clonotypes with over 0.1% abundance in tumor and at least 32-fold higher abundance in tumor than in normal breast were defined as tumor-enriched. TCRdb limited this immuneACCESS table to in-frame rearrangements with V and J called. A share of clones is missing; checked studies link under half to unresolved V genes, and the rest is unexplained. The DNA was the basis for D and trimming; V, J and clone size are from that table. The sample has about 31,000 clones on record, roughly four fifths of them singletons. Jointly, the top ten make up 4.7% of the sample.

Sequenced input: blood. The sequence was obtained from a person aged 40 to 49 with breast cancer. The chain was built from TRBV5-4 and TRBJ2-2; 7 bases in the junction line up with TRBD2. The DNA sequence is given as TGTGCCAGCAGACAAGCGGGGTTTAACACCGGGGAGCTGTTTTTT. Its product reads: CASRQAGFNTGELFF.